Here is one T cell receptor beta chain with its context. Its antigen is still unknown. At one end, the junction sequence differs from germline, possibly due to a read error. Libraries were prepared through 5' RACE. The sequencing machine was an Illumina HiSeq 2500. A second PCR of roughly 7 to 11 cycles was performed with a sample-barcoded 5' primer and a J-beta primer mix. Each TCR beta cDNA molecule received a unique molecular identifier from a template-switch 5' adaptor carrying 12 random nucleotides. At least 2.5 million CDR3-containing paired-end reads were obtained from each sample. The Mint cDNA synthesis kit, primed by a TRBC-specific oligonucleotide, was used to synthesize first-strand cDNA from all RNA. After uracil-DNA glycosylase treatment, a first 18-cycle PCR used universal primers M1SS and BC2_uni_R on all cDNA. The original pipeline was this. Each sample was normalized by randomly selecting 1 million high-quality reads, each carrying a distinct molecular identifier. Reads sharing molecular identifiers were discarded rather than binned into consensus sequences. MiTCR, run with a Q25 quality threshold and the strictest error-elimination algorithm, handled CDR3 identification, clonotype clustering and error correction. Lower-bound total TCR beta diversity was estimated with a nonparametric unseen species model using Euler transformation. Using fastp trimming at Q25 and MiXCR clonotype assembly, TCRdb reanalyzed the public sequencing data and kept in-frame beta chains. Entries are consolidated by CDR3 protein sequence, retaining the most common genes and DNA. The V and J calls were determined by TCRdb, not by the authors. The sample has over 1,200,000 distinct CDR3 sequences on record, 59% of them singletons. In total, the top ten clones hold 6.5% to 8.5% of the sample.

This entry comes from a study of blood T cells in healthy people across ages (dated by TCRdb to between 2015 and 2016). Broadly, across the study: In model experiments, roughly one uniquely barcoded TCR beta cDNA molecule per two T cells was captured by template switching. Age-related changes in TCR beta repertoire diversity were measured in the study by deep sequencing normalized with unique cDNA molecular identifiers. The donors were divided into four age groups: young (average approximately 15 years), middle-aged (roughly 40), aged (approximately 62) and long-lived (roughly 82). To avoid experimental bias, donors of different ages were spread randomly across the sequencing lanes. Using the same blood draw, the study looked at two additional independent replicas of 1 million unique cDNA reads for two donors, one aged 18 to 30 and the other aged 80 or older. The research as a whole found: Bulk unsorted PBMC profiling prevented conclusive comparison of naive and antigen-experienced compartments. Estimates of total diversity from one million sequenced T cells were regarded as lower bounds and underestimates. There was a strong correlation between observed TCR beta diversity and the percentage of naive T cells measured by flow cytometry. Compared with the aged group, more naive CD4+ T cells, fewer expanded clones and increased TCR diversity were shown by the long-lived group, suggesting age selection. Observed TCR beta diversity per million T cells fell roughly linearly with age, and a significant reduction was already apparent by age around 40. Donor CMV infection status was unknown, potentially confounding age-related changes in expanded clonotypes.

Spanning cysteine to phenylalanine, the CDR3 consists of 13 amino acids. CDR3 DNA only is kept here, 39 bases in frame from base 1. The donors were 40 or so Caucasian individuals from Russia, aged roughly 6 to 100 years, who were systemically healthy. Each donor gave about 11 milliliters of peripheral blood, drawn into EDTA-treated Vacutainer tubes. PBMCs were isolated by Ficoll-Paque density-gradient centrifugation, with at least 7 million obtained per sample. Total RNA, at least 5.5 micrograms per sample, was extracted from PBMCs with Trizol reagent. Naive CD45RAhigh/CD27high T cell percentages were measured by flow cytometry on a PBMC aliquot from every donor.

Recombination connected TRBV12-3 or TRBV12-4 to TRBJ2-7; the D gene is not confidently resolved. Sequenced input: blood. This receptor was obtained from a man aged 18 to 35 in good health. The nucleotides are TGTGCCGGCAGTCCATGGTGGCTGTACGAGCAGTACTTC. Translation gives CAGSPWWLYEQYF.